Listed here is a single T cell receptor (beta chain). This sample is part of a study of T cells in tuberculosis. Study at large: Sequenced TCRs come from CD1B-GMM tetramer-binding T cells.

Profiling relied on immunoSEQ multiplex PCR, and the TCRdb table lists in-frame clones only, not all of them. Of tens of thousands of clones listed, 85% to 95% are singletons. V lost 4 bases to trimming and J lost 4 bases; unmatched junction nucleotides: 9. This CDR3 region has 15 residues. Looked up from germline, CDR1 is SGHRS and CDR2 is YFSETQ. The chain links TRBV5-1 to TRBJ1-1, with TRBD1 identical over 8 bases. The receptor was isolated from a donor aged 10-35 years with latent tuberculosis or without tuberculosis infection. Some clones in this sample may be carry-over from other donors' samples. The sequenced sample was PBMCs. Here the CDR3 DNA reads TGCGCCAGCAGCCCGGAGGGACAGGTGGGCACTGAAGCTTTCTTT. Protein product: CASSPEGQVGTEAFF.